This is a list of T cell receptor beta chains from one sample in a study of radiotherapy plus CTLA-4 blockade in lung cancer. Sequenced by immunoSEQ multiplex PCR; TCRdb stores in-frame clones only, minus some. The sample consists of 15,000 to 20,000 clones, approximately 85% of them appearing once. The sequencing here drew on peripheral blood, taken from a patient treated with radiotherapy plus ipilimumab. The receptors were sampled from a human donor with non-small cell lung cancer whose response to radiotherapy plus ipilimumab could not be evaluated. The CDR3 runs from the conserved cysteine through the conserved F or W. Fields, in order: CDR3 protein, clone size, J gene, V gene, CDR3 length. Not all rows give a size; the values are once, few, many and, for expanded clones, a class.

CDR3: CASSIGQSYEQYF; size: once; J: TRBJ2-7; V: TRBV19; length: 13
CDR3: CASTGVGRNTEAFF; size: NA; J: TRBJ1-1; V: TRBV6-1; length: 14
CDR3: CATVGLVYNEQFF; size: NA; J: TRBJ2-1; V: TRBV6-1; length: 13
CDR3: CASSLWRTEQFF; size: NA; J: TRBJ2-1; V: TRBV5-6; length: 12
CDR3: CASSEFPRGTDTQYF; size: once; J: TRBJ2-3; V: TRBV25-1; length: 15
CDR3: CASRATTGLNTEAFF; size: NA; J: TRBJ1-1; V: TRBV6-5; length: 15
CDR3: CATADSSDTQYF; size: NA; J: TRBJ2-3; V: TRBV10-3; length: 12
CDR3: CASSHGTRQGGRSTEAFF; size: few; J: TRBJ1-1; V: TRBV4-1; length: 18
CDR3: CASSLSGGGGYTF; size: NA; J: TRBJ1-2; V: TRBV7-8; length: 13
CDR3: CASFRTGVGNTIYF; size: NA; J: TRBJ1-3; V: TRBV2; length: 14
CDR3: CATTNGGGGYEQYF; size: NA; J: TRBJ2-7; V: TRBV10-3; length: 14
CDR3: CASSSRDGNTEAFF; size: NA; J: TRBJ1-1; V: TRBV18; length: 14
CDR3: CASRSGGPYNEQFF; size: once; J: TRBJ2-1; V: TRBV25-1; length: 14
CDR3: CAISEPSQGPDTQYF; size: NA; J: TRBJ2-3; V: TRBV10-3; length: 15
CDR3: CASSQGRGNTYEQYF; size: NA; J: TRBJ2-7; V: TRBV4-1; length: 15
CDR3: CASSQKYQETQYF; size: NA; J: TRBJ2-5; V: TRBV6-5; length: 13
CDR3: CAGGTSIPPNEQFF; size: NA; J: TRBJ2-1; V: TRBV2; length: 14
CDR3: CASSRQGNQPQHF; size: NA; J: TRBJ1-5; V: TRBV4-1; length: 13
CDR3: CASSLLRDTGELFF; size: NA; J: TRBJ2-2; V: TRBV6-5; length: 14
CDR3: CASSSSGTDTQYF; size: NA; J: TRBJ2-3; V: TRBV5-1; length: 13
CDR3: CASTPGGWDSPLHF; size: NA; J: TRBJ1-6; V: TRBV9; length: 14
CDR3: CASSLGAGSYGYTF; size: NA; J: TRBJ1-2; V: TRBV11-2; length: 14
CDR3: CASSFWAGYGYTF; size: once; J: TRBJ1-2; V: TRBV28; length: 13
CDR3: CASSLGGPLNTGELFF; size: NA; J: TRBJ2-2; V: TRBV28; length: 16
CDR3: CASSYSGTSPGEQYF; size: few; J: TRBJ2-7; V: TRBV6-5; length: 15
CDR3: CASSITGGTEAFF; size: NA; J: TRBJ1-1; V: TRBV10-2; length: 13
CDR3: CASRSGLAGGKIHEQYF; size: NA; J: TRBJ2-7; V: TRBV11-2; length: 17
CDR3: CASSYEMARGTEAFF; size: few; J: TRBJ1-1; V: TRBV6-6; length: 15
CDR3: CASSFLTSGSRNEQFF; size: NA; J: TRBJ2-1; V: TRBV27; length: 16
CDR3: CASSRQGASTDTQYF; size: NA; J: TRBJ2-3; V: TRBV7-6; length: 15
CDR3: CASSPQATTSTDTQYF; size: NA; J: TRBJ2-3; V: TRBV5-1; length: 16
CDR3: CSAAREDTQYF; size: NA; J: TRBJ2-3; V: TRBV29-1; length: 11
CDR3: CASSLGTVTTNEKLFF; size: NA; J: TRBJ1-4; V: TRBV28; length: 16
CDR3: CASSPSGQGVGSPLHF; size: NA; J: TRBJ1-6; V: TRBV7-2; length: 16
CDR3: CATTQVTGTGTQPQHF; size: NA; J: TRBJ1-5; V: TRBV7-8; length: 16
CDR3: CASSPIFGGINEQFF; size: NA; J: TRBJ2-1; V: TRBV18; length: 15
CDR3: CASGETNRGEQYF; size: NA; J: TRBJ2-7; V: TRBV2; length: 13
CDR3: CASTSSGGDTLLDYGYTF; size: NA; J: TRBJ1-2; V: TRBV28; length: 18
CDR3: CASRLARGGGGTQYF; size: NA; J: TRBJ2-5; V: TRBV7-2; length: 15
CDR3: CASSELAGNSPLHF; size: NA; J: TRBJ1-6; V: TRBV6-1; length: 14
CDR3: CASSLADRRANEQFF; size: NA; J: TRBJ2-1; V: TRBV28; length: 15
CDR3: CASSYRQGITGELFF; size: NA; J: TRBJ2-2; V: TRBV4-1; length: 15
CDR3: CASSLVGRTQYF; size: NA; J: TRBJ2-5; V: TRBV7-2; length: 12
CDR3: CASSPTGGGRAFF; size: NA; J: TRBJ1-1; V: TRBV6-5; length: 13
CDR3: CASSFPGQGAHGYTF; size: NA; J: TRBJ1-2; V: TRBV5-6; length: 15
CDR3: CASSARGKETQYF; size: NA; J: TRBJ2-5; V: TRBV7-9; length: 13
CDR3: CASSYTTGGRSNEQFF; size: NA; J: TRBJ2-1; V: TRBV6-5; length: 16